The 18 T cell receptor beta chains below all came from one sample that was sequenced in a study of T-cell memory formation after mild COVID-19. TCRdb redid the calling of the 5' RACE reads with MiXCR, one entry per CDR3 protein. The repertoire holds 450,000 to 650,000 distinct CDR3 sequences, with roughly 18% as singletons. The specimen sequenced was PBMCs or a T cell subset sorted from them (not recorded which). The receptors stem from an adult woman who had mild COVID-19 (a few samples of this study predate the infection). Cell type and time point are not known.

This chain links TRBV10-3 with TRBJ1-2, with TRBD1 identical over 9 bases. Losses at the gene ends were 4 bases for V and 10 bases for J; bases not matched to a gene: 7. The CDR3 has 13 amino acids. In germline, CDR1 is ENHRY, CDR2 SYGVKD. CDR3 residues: CAISGGGQGNYTF. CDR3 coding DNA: TGTGCCATCAGTGGTGGCGGACAGGGGAACTACACCTTC.

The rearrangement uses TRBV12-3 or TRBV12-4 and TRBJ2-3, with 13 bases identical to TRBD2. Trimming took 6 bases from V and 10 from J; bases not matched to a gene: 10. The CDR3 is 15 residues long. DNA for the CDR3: TGTGCCAGCAGACTAGCGGGAGGGCGGTCCGAGCCGCAGTATTTT. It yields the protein CASRLAGGRSEPQYF.

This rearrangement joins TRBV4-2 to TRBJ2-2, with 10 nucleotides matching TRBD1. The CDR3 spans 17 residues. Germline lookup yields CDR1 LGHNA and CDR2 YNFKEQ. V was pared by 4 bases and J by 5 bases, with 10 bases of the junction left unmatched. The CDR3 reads CASSRSATGGLTGELFF. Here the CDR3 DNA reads TGTGCCAGCAGCCGGTCCGCGACAGGGGGCTTGACCGGGGAGCTGTTTTTT.

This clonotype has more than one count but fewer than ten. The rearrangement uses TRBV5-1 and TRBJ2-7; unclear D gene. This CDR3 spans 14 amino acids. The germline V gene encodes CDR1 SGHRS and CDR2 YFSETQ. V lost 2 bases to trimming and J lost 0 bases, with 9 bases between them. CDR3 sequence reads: CASSFSMDSYEQYF. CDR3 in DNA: TGCGCCAGCAGCTTCTCCATGGACTCCTACGAGCAGTACTTC.

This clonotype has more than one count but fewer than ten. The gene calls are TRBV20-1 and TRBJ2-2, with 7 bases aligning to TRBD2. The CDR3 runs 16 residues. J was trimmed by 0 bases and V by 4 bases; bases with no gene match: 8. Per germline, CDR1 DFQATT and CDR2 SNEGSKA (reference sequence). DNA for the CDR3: TGCAGTGCTAAGGCCAGCGGGGACTCGAACACCGGGGAGCTGTTTTTT. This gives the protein CSAKASGDSNTGELFF.

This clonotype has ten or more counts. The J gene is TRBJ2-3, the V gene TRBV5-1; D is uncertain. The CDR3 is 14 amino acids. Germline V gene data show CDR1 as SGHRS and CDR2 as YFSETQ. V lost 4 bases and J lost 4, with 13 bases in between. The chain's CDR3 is CASSLDTPADTQYF. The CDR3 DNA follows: TGCGCCAGCAGCCTAGACACCCCGGCAGATACGCAGTATTTT.

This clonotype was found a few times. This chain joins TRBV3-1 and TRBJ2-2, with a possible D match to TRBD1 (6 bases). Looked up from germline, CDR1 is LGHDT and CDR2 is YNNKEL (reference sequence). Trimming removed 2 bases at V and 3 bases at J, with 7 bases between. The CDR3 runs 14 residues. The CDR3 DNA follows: TGTGCCAGCAGCCAAACAGGGTACACCGGGGAGCTGTTTTTT. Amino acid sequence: CASSQTGYTGELFF.

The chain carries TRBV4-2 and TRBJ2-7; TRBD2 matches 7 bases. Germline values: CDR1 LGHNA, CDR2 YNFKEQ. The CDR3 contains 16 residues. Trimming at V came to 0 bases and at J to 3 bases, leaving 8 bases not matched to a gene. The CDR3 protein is CASSQDMWGGLYEQYF. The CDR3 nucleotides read TGTGCCAGCAGCCAAGATATGTGGGGGGGTCTCTACGAGCAGTACTTC.

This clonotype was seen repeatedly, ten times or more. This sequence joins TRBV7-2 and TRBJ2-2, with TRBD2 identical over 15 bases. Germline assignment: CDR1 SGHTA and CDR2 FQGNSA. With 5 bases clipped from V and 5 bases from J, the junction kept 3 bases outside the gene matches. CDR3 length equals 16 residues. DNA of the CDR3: TGTGCCAGCAGCCGCGGACTAGCGGGAGGGACCGGGGAGCTGTTTTTT. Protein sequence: CASSRGLAGGTGELFF.

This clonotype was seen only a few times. The chain's CDR3 is CRGTSGSTDTQYF. The CDR3 DNA follows: TGCAGGGGGACTAGCGGTAGCACAGATACGCAGTATTTT. The rearrangement uses TRBV20-1 and TRBJ2-3, with 11 bases identical to TRBD2. Germline loops: CDR1 DFQATT, CDR2 SNEGSKA (reference sequence). This CDR3 contains 13 residues.

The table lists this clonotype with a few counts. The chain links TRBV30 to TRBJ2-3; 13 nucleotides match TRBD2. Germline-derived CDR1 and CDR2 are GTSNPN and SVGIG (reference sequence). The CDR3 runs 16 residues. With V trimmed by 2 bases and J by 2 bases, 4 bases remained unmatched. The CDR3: CAWSFGLAGATDTQYF. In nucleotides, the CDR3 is TGTGCCTGGAGTTTCGGACTAGCGGGGGCCACAGATACGCAGTATTTT.

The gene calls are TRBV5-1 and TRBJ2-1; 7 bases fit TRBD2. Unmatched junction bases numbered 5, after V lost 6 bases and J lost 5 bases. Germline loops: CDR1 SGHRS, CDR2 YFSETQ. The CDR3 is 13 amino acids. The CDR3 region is CASMAGEDNEQFF. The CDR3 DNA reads TGCGCCAGCATGGCGGGAGAGGACAATGAGCAGTTCTTC.

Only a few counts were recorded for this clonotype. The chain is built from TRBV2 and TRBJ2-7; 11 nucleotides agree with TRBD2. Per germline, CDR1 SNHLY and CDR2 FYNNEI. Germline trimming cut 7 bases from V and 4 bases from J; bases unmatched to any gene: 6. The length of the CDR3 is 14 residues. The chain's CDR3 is CASNWGLAEYEQYF. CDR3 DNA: TGTGCCAGCAATTGGGGACTAGCGGAATACGAGCAGTACTTC.

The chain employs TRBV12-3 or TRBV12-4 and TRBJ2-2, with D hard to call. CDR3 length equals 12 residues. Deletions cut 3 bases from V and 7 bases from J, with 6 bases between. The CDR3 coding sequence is TGTGCCAGCAGTTTGATGGTCGGGGAGCTGTTTTTT. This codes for CASSLMVGELFF.

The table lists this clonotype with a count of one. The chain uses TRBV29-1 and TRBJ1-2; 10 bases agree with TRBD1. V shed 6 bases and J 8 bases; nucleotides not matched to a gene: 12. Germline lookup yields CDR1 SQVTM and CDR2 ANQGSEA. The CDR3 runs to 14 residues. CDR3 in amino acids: CSVLLWDRGYGYTF. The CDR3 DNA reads TGCAGCGTCCTCCTGTGGGACAGGGGCTACGGCTACACCTTC.

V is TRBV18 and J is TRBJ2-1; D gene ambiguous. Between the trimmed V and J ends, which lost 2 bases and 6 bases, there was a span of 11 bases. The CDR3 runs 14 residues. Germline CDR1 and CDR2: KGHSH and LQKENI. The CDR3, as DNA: TGTGCCAGCTCACCAGAAGTCCTTATCAATGAGCAGTTCTTC. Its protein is CASSPEVLINEQFF.

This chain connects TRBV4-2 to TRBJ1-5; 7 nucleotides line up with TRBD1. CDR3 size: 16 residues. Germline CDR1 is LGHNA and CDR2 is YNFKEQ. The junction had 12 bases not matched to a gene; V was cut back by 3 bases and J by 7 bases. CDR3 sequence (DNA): TGTGCCAGCAGCCAGGAAACAGGGGCCGCTAGGCAGCCCCAGCATTTT. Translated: CASSQETGAARQPQHF.

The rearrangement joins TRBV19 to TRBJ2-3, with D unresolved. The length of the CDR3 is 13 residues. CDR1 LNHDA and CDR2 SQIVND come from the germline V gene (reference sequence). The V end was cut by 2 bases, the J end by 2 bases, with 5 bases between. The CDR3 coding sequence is TGTGCCAGTAGTATACGGCACACAGATACGCAGTATTTT. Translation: CASSIRHTDTQYF. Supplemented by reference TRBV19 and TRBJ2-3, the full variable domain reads DGGITQSPKYLFRKEGQNVTLSCEQNLNHDAMYWYRQDPGQGLRLIYYSQIVNDFQKGDIAEGYSVSREKKESFPLTVTSAQKNPTAFYLCASSIRHTDTQYFGPGTRLTVL.